This TCR beta chain was documented in a study of blood T cell repertoires in COVID-19. Study-level background: There were acute and convalescent COVID-19 samples, and they came from the United States, Italy and Spain.

The V and J ends lost 1 base and 7 bases respectively, with 10 bases between them. From germline, CDR1 is MNHNS and CDR2 SASEGT. CDR3 size: 13 residues. Only in-frame clones appear in the TCRdb table, and some are missing; sequencing was by immunoSEQ multiplex PCR. The sample lists about 120,000 clones; roughly 76% were seen once. V gene TRBV6-1 combines with J gene TRBJ1-2, with D tentatively TRBD1 (6 bases). The source of this sequence is a human donor in a cohort sampled during active COVID-19. The source material was peripheral blood. In nucleotides, the CDR3 is TGTGCCAGCAGTGAAGGCACAGGGCCTGGCTACACCTTC. Protein sequence: CASSEGTGPGYTF.